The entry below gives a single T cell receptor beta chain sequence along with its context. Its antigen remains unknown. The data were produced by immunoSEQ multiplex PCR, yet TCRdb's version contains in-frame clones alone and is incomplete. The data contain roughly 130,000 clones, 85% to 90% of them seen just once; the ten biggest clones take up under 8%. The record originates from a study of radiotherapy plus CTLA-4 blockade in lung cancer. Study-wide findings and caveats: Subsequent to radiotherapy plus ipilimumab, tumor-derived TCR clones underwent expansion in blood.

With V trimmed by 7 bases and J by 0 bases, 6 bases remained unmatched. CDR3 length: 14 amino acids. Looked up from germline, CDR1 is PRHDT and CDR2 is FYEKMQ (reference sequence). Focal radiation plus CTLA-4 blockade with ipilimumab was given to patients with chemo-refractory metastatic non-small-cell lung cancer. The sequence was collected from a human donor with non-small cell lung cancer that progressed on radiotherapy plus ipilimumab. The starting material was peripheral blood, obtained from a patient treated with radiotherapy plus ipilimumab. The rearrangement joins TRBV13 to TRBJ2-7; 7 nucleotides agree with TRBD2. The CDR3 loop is CASTHGTNSYEQYF. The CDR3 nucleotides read TGTGCCAGCACCCACGGGACTAACTCCTACGAGCAGTACTTC. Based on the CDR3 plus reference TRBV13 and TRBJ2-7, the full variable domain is AAGVIQSPRHLIKEKRETATLKCYPIPRHDTVYWYQQGPGQDPQFLISFYEKMQSDKGSIPDRFSAQQFSDYHSELNMSSLELGDSALYFCASTHGTNSYEQYFGPGTRLTVT.